One and the same sample provided the 29 T cell receptor beta chains below, sequenced in a study of PD-L1 blockade in urothelial cancer. The assay was immunoSEQ multiplex PCR, and TCRdb's table has in-frame clones only and misses some. The sample holds 56,000 or so clones; 86% are singletons and the top ten take roughly 2.8%. Source: PBMCs, taken around atezolizumab (anti-PD-L1) treatment. These receptors were collected from a man aged 50 to 59 with urothelial cancer.

This clone has just a few counts. The chain links TRBV6-1 to TRBJ1-5; TRBD1 matches at 9 bases. The germline V gene encodes CDR1 MNHNS and CDR2 SASEGT. The CDR3 is 15 residues long. J was trimmed by 7 bases and V by 0 bases; bases with no gene match: 4. This chain's CDR3 is CASSEARGQGQPQHF. CDR3 in DNA: TGTGCCAGCAGTGAAGCAAGGGGACAGGGCCAGCCCCAGCATTTT.

A few counts support this clone. The genes are TRBV2 and TRBJ2-7; 10 nucleotides line up with TRBD2. Germline V gives CDR1 SNHLY, CDR2 FYNNEI. The length of the CDR3 is 14 residues. With V trimmed by 2 bases and J by 6 bases, 4 bases remained unmatched. As DNA, the CDR3 is TGTGCCAGCAGTGAATGGCTAGCGGGAGTCGAGCAGTACTTC. Amino acid sequence: CASSEWLAGVEQYF.

This clone appeared a single time. The CDR3 loop is CASSVNRGSTDTQYF. The CDR3 coding sequence is TGTGCCAGCAGCGTTAATAGGGGTAGCACAGATACGCAGTATTTT. This chain connects TRBV9 to TRBJ2-3; possibly TRBD1 for D (5 bases). V lost 2 bases, J lost 0 bases, and 10 bases lay in between. The CDR3 is made up of 15 amino acids. Germline CDR1 SGDLS, CDR2 YYNGEE.

The rearrangement joins TRBV19 to TRBJ2-1, with D maybe TRBD2 (6 bases). The V end lost 6 bases, the J end lost 0 bases, and 9 bases lay between the germline ends. This CDR3 has 14 amino acids. In germline, CDR1 is LNHDA, CDR2 SQIVND (reference sequence). The CDR3 loop is CASSQTSSYNEQFF. CDR3 DNA: TGTGCCAGTAGCCAGACTAGCTCCTACAATGAGCAGTTCTTC. The full variable domain, its missing parts supplied by reference TRBV19 and TRBJ2-1, is DGGITQSPKYLFRKEGQNVTLSCEQNLNHDAMYWYRQDPGQGLRLIYYSQIVNDFQKGDIAEGYSVSREKKESFPLTVTSAQKNPTAFYLCASSQTSSYNEQFFGPGTRLTVL.

The chain recombines TRBV28 with TRBJ2-1; 13 bases map to TRBD2. J was trimmed by 12 bases and V by 3 bases; bases with no gene match: 8. The CDR3 covers 15 residues. Germline CDR1 reads MDHEN; CDR2 reads SYDVKM. The CDR3 nucleotides are TGTGCCAGCAGTTTCCAAGGACTAGCGGGAGTGGGGCAGTTCTTC. Translation gives CASSFQGLAGVGQFF.

This chain joins TRBV5-6 and TRBJ1-5; tentative D call: TRBD1 (6 bases). Germline V gene data show CDR1 as SGHDT and CDR2 as YYEEEE. V was shortened by 4 bases and J by 5 bases, with 13 bases between the two germline ends. The CDR3 sequence is 14 residues long. Here the CDR3 DNA reads TGTGCCAGCAGCCAGCGGGGGCGTCATCAGCCCCAGCATTTT. It encodes CASSQRGRHQPQHF.

The gene calls are TRBV7-9 and TRBJ1-1; the D gene is possibly TRBD1 (6 bases). CDR3 length: 14 residues. Trimming cost V 2 bases and J 7 bases, with 14 bases left between them. Germline V gene lookup returns CDR1 SEHNR and CDR2 FQNEAQ (reference sequence). CDR3: CASSLKGGDGEAFF. As DNA, the CDR3 is TGTGCCAGCAGCTTAAAGGGGGGGGACGGTGAAGCTTTCTTT.

This clone came up once. The chain is built from TRBV28 and TRBJ2-7; D is perhaps TRBD2 (6 bases). V lost 3 bases to trimming and J lost 2 bases, with 17 bases between them. Germline V lookup: CDR1 MDHEN, CDR2 SYDVKM. The CDR3 consists of 16 residues. Here the CDR3 DNA reads TGTGCCAGCAGTTTTGGCCTGGAGGGGCTAGCCTACGAGCAGTACTTC. This encodes CASSFGLEGLAYEQYF.

This clone came up once. V gene TRBV19 combines with J gene TRBJ2-1; no clear D gene. The CDR3 length is 14 residues. Germline CDR1 and CDR2: LNHDA and SQIVND (reference sequence). The V and J ends lost 0 bases and 2 bases respectively, with 5 bases between them. The CDR3 loop is CASSIEITYNEQFF. The CDR3 DNA reads as TGTGCCAGTAGTATAGAAATTACCTACAATGAGCAGTTCTTC.

This chain joins TRBV19 and TRBJ2-6, with TRBD1 matching over 9 bases. This CDR3 comprises 19 residues. In germline, CDR1 is LNHDA, CDR2 SQIVND (reference sequence). The junction had 10 bases not matched to a gene; V was cut back by 4 bases and J by 0 bases. For the CDR3, the DNA is TGTGCCAGTAGTACTCCCCCGGGACAGGGCCACTCTGGGGCCAACGTCCTGACTTTC. Protein product: CASSTPPGQGHSGANVLTF.

With regard to this clone: One junction end disagrees with the germline gene, perhaps due to a read error. This chain links TRBV6-5 with TRBJ2-2, with 8 bases matching TRBD1. CDR1 and CDR2 (germline): MNHEY, SVGAGI. This CDR3 contains 16 residues. DNA for the CDR3: TGTGCCAGCAGTTACTCGTGGACAGGGAACATCGGGGAGCTGTTTTTT. Protein: CASSYSWTGNIGELFF.

V and J are TRBV5-1 and TRBJ2-1; 12 bases are a match to TRBD2. V shed 5 bases and J 4 bases; nucleotides not matched to a gene: 7. CDR3 size: 16 residues. Germline V gene data show CDR1 as SGHRS and CDR2 as YFSETQ. CDR3 residues: CASRAAGTSGYNEQFF. As DNA, the CDR3 is TGCGCCAGCAGGGCCGCCGGGACTAGCGGGTACAATGAGCAGTTCTTC.

V and J are TRBV6-5 and TRBJ2-7, with a weak D call TRBD2 (5 bases). V lost 6 bases and J 2 bases, leaving 17 bases between the germline ends. Germline V gene lookup returns CDR1 MNHEY and CDR2 SVGAGI. The CDR3 length is 15 residues. CDR3 sequence reads: CASRRKAESTYEQYF. CDR3 sequence (DNA): TGTGCCAGCAGAAGAAAAGCGGAGTCTACCTACGAGCAGTACTTC.

V gene TRBV27 combines with J gene TRBJ1-2; TRBD1 matches 11 bases. Germline CDR1 and CDR2: MNHEY and SMNVEV (reference sequence). Unmatched junction bases numbered 7, after V lost 5 bases and J lost 8 bases. This CDR3 contains 14 residues. The CDR3 DNA is TGTGCCAGCAGTCCCCGGACAGGGGGCGGCGGCTACACCTTC. Its translation is CASSPRTGGGGYTF.

The chain carries TRBV5-5 and TRBJ2-3; the D gene is possibly TRBD2 (6 bases). This CDR3 is built from 15 residues. The V gene lost 3 bases and the J gene lost 1 base, with 12 bases spanning the gap. In germline, CDR1 is SGHKS, CDR2 YYEKEE (reference sequence). The CDR3 loop is CASSYGGYGTDTQYF. DNA of the CDR3: TGTGCCAGCAGCTACGGGGGATACGGCACAGATACGCAGTATTTT.

In its sample, this clone was seen once. This sequence joins TRBV27 and TRBJ1-1; TRBD1 matches at 9 bases. CDR3 size: 14 residues. Germline lookup yields CDR1 MNHEY and CDR2 SMNVEV (reference sequence). V shed 7 bases, J shed 6 bases, and the junction held 9 bases outside the gene matches. In nucleotides, the CDR3 is TGTGCCAGCACCTCCGGGACAGGGTGGGCTGAAGCTTTCTTT. Translating it yields CASTSGTGWAEAFF.

The chain employs TRBV5-1 and TRBJ1-2; 9 positions match TRBD1. The J segment lost 5 bases and the V segment lost 3 bases, leaving 2 bases of the junction unmatched. The CDR3 is made up of 13 amino acids. Germline V gene data show CDR1 as SGHRS and CDR2 as YFSETQ. This chain's CDR3 is CASSWGQGYGYTF. The CDR3 DNA reads TGCGCCAGCAGCTGGGGACAGGGTTATGGCTACACCTTC.

The chain employs TRBV27 and TRBJ1-2; the D gene is possibly TRBD1 (6 bases). The CDR3 runs to 14 residues. The germline V gene encodes CDR1 MNHEY and CDR2 SMNVEV (reference sequence). V was clipped by 3 bases and J by 2 bases, with 10 bases between them. CDR3 nucleotides: TGTGCCAGCAGTTTTGCCGACAGGAACTATGGCTACACCTTC. It translates to CASSFADRNYGYTF.

V is TRBV19 and J is TRBJ2-4; the D gene is possibly TRBD2 (6 bases). The V end lost 3 bases, the J end lost 7 bases, and 7 bases lay between the germline ends. Germline assignment: CDR1 LNHDA and CDR2 SQIVND (reference sequence). The CDR3 is made up of 12 amino acids. The CDR3 region has the DNA TGTGCCAGTAGTATCCGGGAGAACATTCAGTACTTC. This gives the protein CASSIRENIQYF.

The V gene is TRBV27, the J gene TRBJ1-4, with a tentative D call TRBD1 (6 bases). The CDR3 is made up of 15 amino acids. The ends were cut back, 4 bases at V and 0 bases at J, with 9 bases in the middle. Germline V gene lookup returns CDR1 MNHEY and CDR2 SMNVEV (reference sequence). This CDR3 reads CASSSRGATNEKLFF. The CDR3 DNA is TGTGCCAGCAGTTCCAGGGGCGCAACTAATGAAAAACTGTTTTTT. Full variable domain (rest looked up from reference TRBV27 and TRBJ1-4): EAQVTQNPRYLITVTGKKLTVTCSQNMNHEYMSWYRQDPGLGLRQIYYSMNVEVTDKGDVPEGYKVSRKEKRNFPLILESPSPNQTSLYFCASSSRGATNEKLFFGSGTQLSVL.

The chain recombines TRBV4-1 with TRBJ1-2; perhaps TRBD1 as D (6 bases). The V and J ends lost 4 bases and 6 bases respectively, with 15 bases between them. Per germline, CDR1 MGHRA and CDR2 YSYEKL. There are 14 residues in the CDR3. CDR3 nucleotides: TGCGCCAGCAGCCCCGAGGGTGGGGGCCATGGCTACACCTTC. Its translation: CASSPEGGGHGYTF.

This rearrangement joins TRBV25-1 to TRBJ2-1; D call uncertain. The CDR3 contains 12 residues. The V gene lost 5 bases and the J gene lost 10 bases, with 12 bases spanning the gap. Germline assignment: CDR1 MGHDK and CDR2 SYGVNS. The DNA of the CDR3 is TGTGCCAGCAGTCGGTCCCTCCTCGAGCAGTTCTTC. Protein sequence: CASSRSLLEQFF.

This chain links TRBV25-1 with TRBJ2-5; D is uncertain. Germline V gene data show CDR1 as MGHDK and CDR2 as SYGVNS. V was pared by 3 bases and J by 5 bases, with 10 bases between. The CDR3 sequence is 13 residues long. The CDR3 sequence: CASSELMRETQYF. For the CDR3, the DNA is TGTGCCAGCAGTGAGTTAATGAGGGAGACCCAGTACTTC.

The genes are TRBV19 and TRBJ2-7, with 11 bases identical to TRBD2. CDR1 LNHDA and CDR2 SQIVND come from the germline V gene (reference sequence). This CDR3 comprises 14 residues. The V gene end was trimmed by 6 bases and the J gene end by 2 bases; junction bases not matched to a gene: 3. The chain's CDR3 is CASRVSGRAYEQYF. For the CDR3, the DNA is TGTGCCAGTAGGGTTAGCGGGAGGGCCTACGAGCAGTACTTC.

As for this clone: One end of the junction fails to match germline, which may point to a read error. V usage is TRBV7-9 and J usage is TRBJ2-3; TRBD2 matches at 11 bases. The CDR3 covers 15 residues. Germline loops: CDR1 SEHNR, CDR2 FQNEAQ (reference sequence). CDR3 bases: TGTGCCAGCAGCCTAGCGGGAGGTAGCACAGATACGCAGTATTTT. Its translation is CASSLAGGSTDTQYF.

This sequence joins TRBV5-6 and TRBJ2-3; 12 nucleotides match TRBD2. The length of the CDR3 is 18 residues. The V gene's germline CDR1 is SGHDT and CDR2 YYEEEE. After removal of 2 bases from V and 1 base from J, the junction contained 8 bases not matched to a gene. CDR3 sequence: CASSLPTSGRWGTDTQYF. DNA of the CDR3: TGTGCCAGCAGCTTACCGACTAGCGGGAGATGGGGCACAGATACGCAGTATTTT.

V is TRBV10-2 and J is TRBJ2-3, with 7 positions matching TRBD2. CDR1 and CDR2 from the germline V gene are WSHSY and SAAADI. V shed 4 bases and J 0 bases; nucleotides not matched to a gene: 7. The CDR3 has 16 residues. The CDR3 DNA follows: TGCGCCAGCAGTGGACTAGCCGAAACAAGCACAGATACGCAGTATTTT. It is translated as CASSGLAETSTDTQYF.

The chain links TRBV27 to TRBJ2-7; no clear D gene. Trimming took off 2 bases at V and 2 bases at J, with 7 bases between the two ends. Per germline, CDR1 MNHEY and CDR2 SMNVEV (reference sequence). The CDR3 has 13 residues. This chain's CDR3 is CASSLESPYEQYF. The CDR3 DNA reads as TGTGCCAGCAGTTTAGAGTCCCCCTACGAGCAGTACTTC.

Here the CDR3 DNA reads TGTGCCAGCTCACCTCCCTCAGGGTTTCCCAACGTCCTGACTTTC. This sequence encodes CASSPPSGFPNVLTF. This chain links TRBV18 with TRBJ2-6, with TRBD1 as a possible D gene (5 bases). The ends were cut back, 3 bases at V and 8 bases at J, with 14 bases in the middle. CDR3 length equals 15 residues. The germline CDR1 and CDR2 sequences are KGHSH and LQKENI.